A single sample is the source of the 11 T cell receptor beta chains below, sequenced in a study of T cell changes during pregnancy in multiple sclerosis. Data came from immunoSEQ multiplex PCR; TCRdb stores just in-frame clones and leaves some out. The sample yields roughly 40,000 clones, 70% to 90% seen once. The sample consisted of CD8+ T cells from peripheral blood mononuclear cells, taken in the first trimester of pregnancy. These receptors were collected from a female donor with multiple sclerosis, enrolled in a pregnancy study.

V and J are TRBV6-4 and TRBJ1-3; no firm D call. The CDR3 runs 15 residues. Germline CDR1 is MRHNA and CDR2 is SNTAGT. Deletions cut 3 bases from V and 0 bases from J, with 9 bases between. CDR3: CASSETSDSGNTIYF. The CDR3 DNA follows: TGTGCCAGCAGTGAGACATCGGACTCTGGAAACACCATATATTTT.

This clone has just one count. V gene TRBV4-2 combines with J gene TRBJ2-3; D remains ambiguous. Germline V gene sequence: CDR1 LGHNA, CDR2 YNFKEQ. The CDR3 runs to 13 residues. Trimming stripped 3 bases from V and 4 bases from J, with 8 bases between. The CDR3 DNA sequence: TGTGCCAGCAGCCATGGGCGCCCAGATACGCAGTATTTT. It translates to CASSHGRPDTQYF.

J is TRBJ2-1 and V is TRBV6-4, with TRBD2 matching 8 bases. Germline lookup yields CDR1 MRHNA and CDR2 SNTAGT. There are 16 residues in the CDR3. Trimming took 0 bases from V and 5 from J; bases not matched to a gene: 6. Here the CDR3 DNA reads TGTGCCAGCAGTGACTCCACGGGGGGGGGCCACAATGAGCAGTTCTTC. It encodes CASSDSTGGGHNEQFF.

This clone is a singleton in its sample. The chain recombines TRBV18 with TRBJ1-1; TRBD1 matches 10 bases. This CDR3 spans 16 amino acids. Trimming cost V 5 bases and J 2 bases; bases outside gene matches: 8. From germline, CDR1 is KGHSH and CDR2 LQKENI. The CDR3 sequence: CASSSGQGGVNTEAFF. Written as DNA, the CDR3 is TGTGCCAGCTCAAGCGGACAGGGGGGAGTTAACACTGAAGCTTTCTTT.

The gene calls are TRBV9 and TRBJ1-2; TRBD1 matches 8 bases. With V trimmed by 3 bases and J by 8 bases, 18 bases remained unmatched. CDR3 length: 17 amino acids. Germline V lookup: CDR1 SGDLS, CDR2 YYNGEE. The CDR3 sequence: CASSGDIQGQVFAGYTF. The CDR3 nucleotides are TGTGCCAGCAGCGGGGACATACAGGGACAGGTATTTGCAGGCTACACCTTC.

By its share, this clone is medium-sized (0.01 to 0.1%). The rearrangement joins TRBV5-1 to TRBJ1-2; D unresolved. The CDR3 has 14 residues. The germline V gene has CDR1 SGHRS and CDR2 YFSETQ. V dropped 4 bases and J dropped 4 bases, with 14 bases sitting between them. The chain's CDR3 is CASSKDKPSYGYTF. The CDR3 bases are TGCGCCAGCAGCAAAGACAAACCCTCCTATGGCTACACCTTC.

This sequence joins TRBV19 and TRBJ1-5; 7 nucleotides match TRBD1. The CDR3 is 15 residues long. Germline CDR1 is LNHDA and CDR2 is SQIVND (reference sequence). The ends lost 7 bases at V and 4 bases at J; junction bases unmatched: 10. In DNA form, the CDR3 reads TGTGCCAGTACCCCAGGCCAGGGGGATAATCAGCCCCAGCATTTT. It encodes CASTPGQGDNQPQHF.

The CDR3 bases are TGTGCCAGCAGCCTCTGGGGGCCCTCCTACGAGCAGTACTTC. Amino acid sequence: CASSLWGPSYEQYF. The genes are TRBV14 and TRBJ2-7; D is possibly TRBD1 (6 bases). CDR3 length: 14 residues. V was pared by 4 bases and J by 0 bases, with 10 bases between. Germline-derived CDR1 and CDR2 are SGHDN and FVKESK.

This chain joins TRBV9 and TRBJ1-1, with 7 bases fitting TRBD1. The V gene end was trimmed by 1 base and the J gene end by 10 bases; junction bases not matched to a gene: 4. From germline, CDR1 is SGDLS and CDR2 YYNGEE. There are 12 residues in the CDR3. CDR3 sequence (DNA): TGTGCCAGCAGCGTACAGGGGGGATCAGCTTTCTTT. Protein product: CASSVQGGSAFF.

This sequence joins TRBV7-2 and TRBJ1-4, with TRBD1 as a possible D gene (6 bases). Per the germline V gene, CDR1 is SGHTA and CDR2 is FQGNSA. The V gene lost 1 base and the J gene lost 12 bases, with 15 bases spanning the gap. There are 14 residues in the CDR3. The CDR3 spells CASSLEPGAGELFF. The CDR3 DNA sequence: TGTGCCAGCAGCTTAGAACCAGGGGCGGGGGAACTGTTTTTT. Filled out from reference TRBV7-2 and TRBJ1-4, the complete variable domain reads GAGVSQSPSNKVTEKGKDVELRCDPISGHTALYWYRQSLGQGLEFLIYFQGNSAPDKSGLPSDRFSAERTGGSVSTLTIQRTQQEDSAVYLCASSLEPGAGELFFGSGTQLSVL.

The genes are TRBV6-5 and TRBJ1-2, with D possibly being TRBD1 (6 bases). There are 11 residues in the CDR3. Trimming shortened V by 11 bases and J by 8 bases, and 15 bases separated the two germline ends. The germline CDR1 and CDR2 sequences are MNHEY and SVGAGI. This CDR3 is CAPDRPGGYTF. As DNA, the CDR3 is TGTGCCCCTGACAGGCCGGGAGGCTACACCTTC.